Listed below are T cell receptor beta chains from one sample, sequenced in a study of patients and donors after allogeneic stem cell transplantation. TCRdb redid the calling of the RT-PCR reads with MiXCR, one entry per CDR3 protein. This sample has some 880,000 distinct CDR3 sequences, with more than 15% found just once. The sample taken for sequencing was blood, either unsorted or a sorted T cell fraction (not recorded which). These receptors originate from a human donor who was either an allogeneic HSCT recipient or a stem cell or donor lymphocyte infusion donor (not recorded which). It is not recorded whose cells these are; they may come from a transplant donor. CDR3s include the opening cysteine and the closing phenylalanine or tryptophan. Fields, in order: V gene, D gene, J gene, CDR3 length, clone size, CDR3 protein, CDR3 DNA. A D gene is named only where the DNA matches it firmly. Size values are once, few and many counts, or a class for expanded clones, and some rows have none.

TRBV20-1,.,TRBJ2-5,15,few,CSARDIGRVQETQYF,TGCAGTGCTAGAGATATAGGGCGGGTCCAAGAGACCCAGTACTTC
TRBV2,TRBD1,TRBJ2-4,15,few,CASGGQGLAKNIQYF,TGTGCCAGCGGGGGACAGGGCCTAGCCAAAAACATTCAGTACTTC
TRBV5-1,.,TRBJ2-1,19,.,CASSSRGPPSAPAYNEQFF,TGCGCCAGCAGCTCCAGGGGACCCCCCTCGGCCCCCGCCTACAATGAGCAGTTCTTC
TRBV7-9,TRBD1,TRBJ1-2,17,few,CASSLQGRRGQSYGYTF,TGTGCCAGCAGCTTGCAGGGGCGAAGGGGGCAATCCTATGGCTACACCTTC
TRBV20-1,.,TRBJ2-7,12,.,CSASHTRFGQYF,TGCAGTGCTAGCCACACGAGGTTCGGGCAGTACTTC
TRBV7-9,.,TRBJ1-6,17,.,CASSLGVAANLESPLHF,TGTGCCAGCAGCTTAGGGGTAGCGGCGAACCTCGAATCACCCCTCCACTTT
TRBV29-1,.,TRBJ2-4,13,.,CSVDELAKNIQYF,TGCAGCGTTGACGAGTTAGCCAAAAACATTCAGTACTTC
TRBV5-1,.,TRBJ2-2,16,many,CASSSQGPPNTGELFF,TGCGCCAGCAGCTCCCAGGGCCCTCCGAACACCGGGGAGCTGTTTTTT
TRBV4-3,.,TRBJ2-3,16,.,CASSGEAGRGTDTQYF,TGCGCCAGCAGCGGAGAGGCGGGGCGAGGCACAGATACGCAGTATTTT
TRBV18,.,TRBJ2-1,14,.,CASSPRSSTNEQFF,TGTGCCAGCTCACCACGTTCAAGCACCAATGAGCAGTTCTTC
TRBV7-9,TRBD2,TRBJ2-2,15,few,CASSLVGRAAGELFF,TGTGCCAGCAGCTTAGTCGGGAGGGCCGCCGGGGAGCTGTTTTTT
TRBV5-4,TRBD2,TRBJ2-2,17,.,CASSSGRGNANTGELFF,TGTGCCAGCAGCAGCGGGAGGGGCAACGCGAACACCGGGGAGCTGTTTTTT